This TCR beta chain was sequenced for a study of T cell repertoires in cytomegalovirus infection. Study-level background: Signatures in public TCR beta sequences pointed to both CMV infection and matching HLA type.

V lost 5 bases to trimming and J lost 4 bases, with 16 bases between them. Per the germline V gene, CDR1 is SGHTA and CDR2 is FQGNSA. The CDR3 is made up of 15 amino acids. This clonotype was counted many times. As yet, its antigen is unknown. Using its own MiXCR run on the reads, TCRdb lists one record per CDR3 protein. The repertoire includes some 240,000 distinct CDR3 sequences, 17% of them detected once, and about 45% sits in the top ten. General study findings and limits: HLA-C-restricted CMV clonotypes gave the most frequent clonotype in two of eight donors. Cumulative public TCR beta family frequency identified carriers of CMV plus the relevant HLA.

This clonotype was sampled from a human donor in good health (CMV status not recorded). Some clones in this sample may be carry-over from other donors' samples. V and J are TRBV7-2 and TRBJ2-3, with D hard to call. What was sequenced was CD8+ T cells from PBMCs. The CDR3 spells CASSPTLGLADTQYF. The CDR3 region has the DNA TGTGCCAGCAGCCCGACCCTAGGGTTAGCAGATACGCAGTATTTT.